This entry describes one T cell receptor (beta chain). Its antigen is unidentified. The data stem from a study of T-cell reconstitution after alpha-beta-depleted transplantation in children. Germline V lookup: CDR1 SGHTA, CDR2 FQGTGA. CDR3 length: 15 residues. Germline trimming cut 11 bases from V and 7 bases from J; bases unmatched to any gene: 20. General study points: Reportedly, only several hundred clones from non-depleted graft cells drove alpha-beta T-cell counts at about two months.

A TCRbeta library incorporating unique molecular identifiers was prepared. TCRdb re-called the PCR reads through MiXCR, storing one row per CDR3 protein. The sample has about 580,000 distinct CDR3 sequences, roughly a quarter seen once. The clonotype was recovered from a boy less than two years old with Wiskott-Aldrich syndrome, due to receive a stem cell transplant. The gene calls are TRBV7-3 and TRBJ2-7, with TRBD2 matching 7 bases. The material was PBMCs, obtained before TCRalphabeta/CD19-depleted stem cell transplant. In DNA form, the CDR3 reads TGTGCCCGGATGGGTGGACCCAGCGGGACTATTGAGCAGTACTTC. Amino acids: CARMGGPSGTIEQYF.